These T cell receptor beta chains were read from a single sample in a study of T cell responses to AZD1222 COVID-19 vaccine. The protocol was immunoSEQ multiplex PCR, while the TCRdb copy is restricted to in-frame clones and leaves out a portion. The sample has some 150,000 clones, over 75% seen once. The sample was peripheral blood, taken on day 0 of AZD1222 vaccination. The receptors shown here come from an adult in good health. Both conserved end residues are part of each CDR3. D genes are given only for firm matches. Expanded clones are given a class, and other clones once, few, many or no size at all.

>TRBD1|once|TRBV9|TRBJ1-2
TGTGCCAGCAGCTATAATAGGGGGACAGGGGGCTATGGCTACACCTTC
CASSYNRGTGGYGYTF
>.|few|TRBV5-6|TRBJ2-1
TGTGCCAGCAGCTTGGGAAGCCTAGACAATGAGCAGTTCTTC
CASSLGSLDNEQFF
>.|.|TRBV19|TRBJ1-1
TGTGCCAGTAGTATCATGGAGAACACTGAAGCTTTCTTT
CASSIMENTEAFF
>TRBD1|.|TRBV6-5|TRBJ1-1
TGTGCCAGCAGCCGACAGGGGCTGAACACTGAAGCTTTCTTT
CASSRQGLNTEAFF
>TRBD1|.|TRBV29-1|TRBJ2-7
TGCAGCGTGAGGGACAGGTCCTACGAGCAGTACTTC
CSVRDRSYEQYF
>TRBD1|.|TRBV9|TRBJ1-4
TGTGCCAGTAGCCGGGACAGGGGGTTTGAAAAACTGTTTTTT
CASSRDRGFEKLFF
>TRBD2|.|TRBV28|TRBJ2-3
TGTGCCAGCAGTCCAAGCACCCCGGGACTAGCGGAACTCACAGATACGCAGTATTTT
CASSPSTPGLAELTDTQYF
>TRBD2|.|TRBV9|TRBJ2-7
TGTGCCAGTAGCCGAGGCGGGAGGGCCTACGAGCAGTACTTC
CASSRGGRAYEQYF
>TRBD1|.|TRBV6-5|TRBJ1-4
TGTGCCAGCAGTTACTTAGGGACAGGGGATGAAAAACTGTTTTTT
CASSYLGTGDEKLFF
>.|.|TRBV5-8|TRBJ1-5
TGTGCCAGCAGCTTATGGAGGGGTCAGCCCCAGCATTTT
CASSLWRGQPQHF
>.|.|TRBV7-3|TRBJ1-2
TGTGCCAGCAGCTTAATGCACCAGGGTCTTATCGATGGCTACACCTTC
CASSLMHQGLIDGYTF
>TRBD2|.|TRBV7-2|TRBJ2-1
TGTGCCAGCAGCTTAGGTGTGGGACTAACCTACAATGAGCAGTTCTTC
CASSLGVGLTYNEQFF
>.|.|TRBV6-2/TRBV6-3|TRBJ2-2
TGTGCCAGCAGTACATCGGACAAATTCACCGGGGAGCTGTTTTTT
CASSTSDKFTGELFF
>.|.|TRBV21-1|TRBJ1-4
TGTGCCAGCAGCAAAGAGATCGGAGGGGTGGGTTTTTTT
CASSKEIGGVGFF
>.|.|TRBV28|TRBJ2-5
TGTGCCAGCAGTCTTCCGGGAGCCCAAGAGACCCAGTACTTC
CASSLPGAQETQYF
>TRBD2|.|TRBV7-3|TRBJ2-7
TGTGCCAGCAGCTTACTCCCGGGAGGCTCCTACGAGCAGTACTTC
CASSLLPGGSYEQYF
>TRBD1|.|TRBV7-9|TRBJ2-7
TGTGCCAGCAGCCACACTCCGGACAGGGCGAGCGAGCAGTACTTC
CASSHTPDRASEQYF
>.|.|TRBV18|TRBJ1-4
TGTGCCAGCTCACCCCAGAGGGGACGTAATGAAAAACTGTTTTTT
CASSPQRGRNEKLFF
>TRBD2|.|TRBV4-1|TRBJ2-1
TGCGCCAGCAGCCAGGTGAGCGGGAGGGACTACAATGAGCAGTTCTTC
CASSQVSGRDYNEQFF
>.|once|TRBV15|TRBJ1-5
TGTGCCACCAGCAGAGATCCTGGGGGCCAGCCCCAGCATTTT
CATSRDPGGQPQHF
>.|few|TRBV2|TRBJ1-5
TGTGCCAGCAGTATGGGACTGGGCAATCAGCCCCAGCATTTT
CASSMGLGNQPQHF
>.|.|TRBV6-8|TRBJ2-1
TGTGCCAGCAACGTAAGCTCCTACAATGAGCAGTTCTTC
CASNVSSYNEQFF
>.|.|TRBV12-3/TRBV12-4|TRBJ2-7
TGTGCCAGCACTCGACAGGCCTACGAGCAGTACTTC
CASTRQAYEQYF
>TRBD1|.|TRBV2|TRBJ1-3
TGTGCCAGCAGGACCGGGACAGGGGTGAACACCATATATTTT
CASRTGTGVNTIYF
>.|.|TRBV27|TRBJ2-2
TGTGCCAGCAGTTTAGTCAGGGGGAACACCGGGGAGCTGTTTTTT
CASSLVRGNTGELFF
>TRBD1|.|TRBV24-1|TRBJ2-3
TGTGCCACCAAGGCCAGGGGGTTCACAGATACGCAGTATTTT
CATKARGFTDTQYF
>.|once|TRBV5-4|TRBJ2-2
TGTGCCAGCAGCCAATTACACTCGAACACCGGGGAGCTGTTTTTT
CASSQLHSNTGELFF
>TRBD2|.|TRBV7-2|TRBJ2-7
TGTGCCAGCAGCTTGTTAGCGGGGGGGAGCTCCTACGAGCAGTACTTC
CASSLLAGGSSYEQYF
>.|.|TRBV3-1/TRBV3-2|TRBJ1-5
TGTGCCAGCAGCCGAGGGACAATTGGCAATCAGCCCCAGCATTTT
CASSRGTIGNQPQHF
>.|once|TRBV6-5|TRBJ2-5
TGTGCCAGCAGTTACGGTTGGCGGCAAGAGACCCAGTACTTC
CASSYGWRQETQYF
>.|.|TRBV6-2/TRBV6-3|TRBJ2-5
TGTGCCAGCAGTTACAGGGGGTCCCAAGAGACCCAGTACTTC
CASSYRGSQETQYF
>TRBD2|.|TRBV28|TRBJ2-2
TGTGCCAGCAGCAGACTAGCGACCGGGGAGCTGTTTTTT
CASSRLATGELFF
>.|.|TRBV29-1|TRBJ1-1
TGCAGCGGAAGGGACGTAAACACTGAAGCTTTCTTT
CSGRDVNTEAFF
>TRBD2|.|TRBV7-3|TRBJ2-1
TGTGCCAGCAGCGAACGGACTAGCGGCTACAATGAGCAGTTCTTC
CASSERTSGYNEQFF
>.|.|TRBV4-1|TRBJ2-7
TGCGCCAGCAGCCATGTCGGGATCTTCGAGCAGTACTTC
CASSHVGIFEQYF
>TRBD2|.|TRBV11-2|TRBJ2-7
TGTGCCAGCAGCTCCGGACTAGCGGGCTCAAGCTCCTACGAGCAGTACTTC
CASSSGLAGSSSYEQYF
>.|.|TRBV28|TRBJ1-3
TGTGCCAGCAGTCCGACAGGTTCGCGAAACACCATATATTTT
CASSPTGSRNTIYF